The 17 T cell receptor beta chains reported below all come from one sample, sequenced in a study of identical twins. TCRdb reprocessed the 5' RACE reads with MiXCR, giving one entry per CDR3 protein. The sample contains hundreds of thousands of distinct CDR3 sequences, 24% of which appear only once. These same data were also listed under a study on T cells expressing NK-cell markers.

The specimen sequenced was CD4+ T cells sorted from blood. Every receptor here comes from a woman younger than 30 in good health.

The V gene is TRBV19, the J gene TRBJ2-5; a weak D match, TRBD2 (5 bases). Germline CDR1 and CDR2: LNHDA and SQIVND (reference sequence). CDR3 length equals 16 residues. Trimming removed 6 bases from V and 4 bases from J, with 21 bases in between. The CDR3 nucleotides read TGTGCCAGTAGCCCCCTCCGAGACTACCCGGTAGAGACCCAGTACTTC. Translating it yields CASSPLRDYPVETQYF. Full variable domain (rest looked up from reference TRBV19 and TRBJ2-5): DGGITQSPKYLFRKEGQNVTLSCEQNLNHDAMYWYRQDPGQGLRLIYYSQIVNDFQKGDIAEGYSVSREKKESFPLTVTSAQKNPTAFYLCASSPLRDYPVETQYFGPGTRLLVL.

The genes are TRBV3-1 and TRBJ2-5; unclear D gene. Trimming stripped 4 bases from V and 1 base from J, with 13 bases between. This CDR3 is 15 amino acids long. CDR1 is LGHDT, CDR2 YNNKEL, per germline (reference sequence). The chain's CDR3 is CASSPNPGPQETQYF. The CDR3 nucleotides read TGTGCCAGCAGCCCAAACCCGGGCCCCCAAGAGACCCAGTACTTC.

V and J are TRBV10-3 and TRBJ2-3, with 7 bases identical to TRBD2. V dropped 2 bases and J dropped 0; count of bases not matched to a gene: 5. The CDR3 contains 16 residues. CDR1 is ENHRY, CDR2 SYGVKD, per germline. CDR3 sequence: CAISEGASGSTDTQYF. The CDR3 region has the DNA TGTGCCATCAGTGAGGGCGCTAGCGGCAGCACAGATACGCAGTATTTT.

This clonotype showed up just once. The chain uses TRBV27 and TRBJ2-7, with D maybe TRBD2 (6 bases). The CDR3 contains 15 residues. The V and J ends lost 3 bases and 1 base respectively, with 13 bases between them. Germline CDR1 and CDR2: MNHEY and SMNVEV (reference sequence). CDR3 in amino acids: CASSFLARPSYEQYF. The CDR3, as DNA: TGTGCCAGCAGTTTCCTAGCGAGACCTTCCTACGAGCAGTACTTC.

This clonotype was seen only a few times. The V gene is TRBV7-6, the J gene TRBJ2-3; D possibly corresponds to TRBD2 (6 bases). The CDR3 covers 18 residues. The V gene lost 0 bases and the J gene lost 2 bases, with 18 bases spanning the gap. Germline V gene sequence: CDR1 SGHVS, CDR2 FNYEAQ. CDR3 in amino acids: CASSLALPEGALTDTQYF. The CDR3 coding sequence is TGTGCCAGCAGCTTAGCTCTCCCGGAGGGCGCCCTCACAGATACGCAGTATTTT.

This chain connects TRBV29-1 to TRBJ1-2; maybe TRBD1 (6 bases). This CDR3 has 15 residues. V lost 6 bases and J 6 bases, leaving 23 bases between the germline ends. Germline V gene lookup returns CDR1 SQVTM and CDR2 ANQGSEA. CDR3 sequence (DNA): TGCAGCGTCGACCCGGATTCAGGGGATCAAGATGGCTACACCTTC. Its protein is CSVDPDSGDQDGYTF.

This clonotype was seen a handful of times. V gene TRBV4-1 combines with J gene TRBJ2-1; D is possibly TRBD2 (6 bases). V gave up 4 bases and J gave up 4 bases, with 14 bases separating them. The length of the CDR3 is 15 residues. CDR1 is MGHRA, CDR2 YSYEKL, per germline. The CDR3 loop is CASSPIAAKYNEQFF. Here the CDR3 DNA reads TGCGCCAGCAGCCCAATAGCGGCAAAGTACAATGAGCAGTTCTTC.

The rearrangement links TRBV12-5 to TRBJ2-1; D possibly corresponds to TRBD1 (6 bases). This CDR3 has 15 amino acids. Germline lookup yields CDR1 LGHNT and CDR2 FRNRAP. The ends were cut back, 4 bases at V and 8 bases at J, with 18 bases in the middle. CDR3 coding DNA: TGTGCTAGTGGTTCCCGGTCGGCAGGGGTCCATGAGCAGTTCTTC. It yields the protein CASGSRSAGVHEQFF.

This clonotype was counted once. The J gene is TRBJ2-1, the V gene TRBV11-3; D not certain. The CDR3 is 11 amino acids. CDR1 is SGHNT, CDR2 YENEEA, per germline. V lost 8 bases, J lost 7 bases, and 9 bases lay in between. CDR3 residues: CASAWRNEQFF. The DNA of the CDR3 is TGTGCCAGCGCTTGGCGTAATGAGCAGTTCTTC.

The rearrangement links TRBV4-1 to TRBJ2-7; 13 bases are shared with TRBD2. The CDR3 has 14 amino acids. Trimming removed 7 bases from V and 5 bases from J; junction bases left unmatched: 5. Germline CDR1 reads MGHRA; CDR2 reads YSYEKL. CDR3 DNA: TGCGCCAGCATCGGGGGACTAGCGGGAAACGAGCAGTACTTC. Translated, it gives CASIGGLAGNEQYF.

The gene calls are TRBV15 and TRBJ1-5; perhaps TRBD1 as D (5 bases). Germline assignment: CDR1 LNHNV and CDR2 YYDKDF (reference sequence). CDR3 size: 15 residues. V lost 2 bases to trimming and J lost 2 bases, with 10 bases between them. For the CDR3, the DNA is TGTGCCACCAGCAGACCCTGGGGGGGCAATCAGCCCCAGCATTTT. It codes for CATSRPWGGNQPQHF. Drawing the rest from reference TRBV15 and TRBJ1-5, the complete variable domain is DAMVIQNPRYQVTQFGKPVTLSCSQTLNHNVMYWYQQKSSQAPKLLFHYYDKDFNNEADTPDNFQSRRPNTSFCFLDIRSPGLGDTAMYLCATSRPWGGNQPQHFGDGTRLSIL.

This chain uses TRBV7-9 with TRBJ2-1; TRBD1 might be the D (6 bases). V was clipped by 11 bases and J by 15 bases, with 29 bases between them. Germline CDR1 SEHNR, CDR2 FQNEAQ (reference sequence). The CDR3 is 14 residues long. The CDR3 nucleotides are TGTGCCTCGAAACGGGACATCTTCCCCCCGCGACGGTTCTTC. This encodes CASKRDIFPPRRFF. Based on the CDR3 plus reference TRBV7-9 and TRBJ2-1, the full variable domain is DTGVSQNPRHKITKRGQNVTFRCDPISEHNRLYWYRQTLGQGPEFLTYFQNEAQLEKSRLLSDRFSAERPKGSFSTLEIQRTEQGDSAMYLCASKRDIFPPRRFFGPGTRLTVL.

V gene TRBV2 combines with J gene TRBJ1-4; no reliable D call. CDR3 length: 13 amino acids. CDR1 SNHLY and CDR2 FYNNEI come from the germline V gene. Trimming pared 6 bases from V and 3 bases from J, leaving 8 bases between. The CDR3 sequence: CASRVGPNEKLFF. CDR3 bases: TGTGCCAGCAGAGTAGGGCCTAATGAAAAACTGTTTTTT.

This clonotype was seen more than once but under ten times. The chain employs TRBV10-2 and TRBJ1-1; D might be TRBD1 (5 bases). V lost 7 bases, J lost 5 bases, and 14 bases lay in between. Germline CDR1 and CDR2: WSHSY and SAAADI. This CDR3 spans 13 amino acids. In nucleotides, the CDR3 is TGCGCCAGCATTGTTGGGGGGACGACTGAAGCTTTCTTT. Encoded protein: CASIVGGTTEAFF.

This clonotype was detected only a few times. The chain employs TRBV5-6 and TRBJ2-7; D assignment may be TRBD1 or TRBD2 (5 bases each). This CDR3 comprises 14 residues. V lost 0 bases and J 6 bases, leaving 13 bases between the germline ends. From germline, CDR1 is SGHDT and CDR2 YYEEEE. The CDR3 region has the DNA TGTGCCAGCAGCTTGGGGGACGTGGGAAGCGAGCAGTACTTC. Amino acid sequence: CASSLGDVGSEQYF.

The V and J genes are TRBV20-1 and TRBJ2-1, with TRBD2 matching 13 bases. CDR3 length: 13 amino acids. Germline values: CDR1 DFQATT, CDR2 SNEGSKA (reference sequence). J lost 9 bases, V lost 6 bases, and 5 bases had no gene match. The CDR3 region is CSAGLAGPGEQFF. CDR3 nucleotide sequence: TGCAGTGCGGGACTAGCGGGACCGGGTGAGCAGTTCTTC.

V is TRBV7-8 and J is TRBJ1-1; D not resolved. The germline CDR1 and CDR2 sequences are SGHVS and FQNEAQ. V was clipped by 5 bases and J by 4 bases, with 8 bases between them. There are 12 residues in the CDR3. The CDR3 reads CASSLYFTEAFF. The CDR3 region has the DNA TGTGCCAGCAGCCTATATTTCACTGAAGCTTTCTTT. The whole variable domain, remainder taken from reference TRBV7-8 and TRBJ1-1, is GAGVSQSPRYKVAKRGQDVALRCDPISGHVSLFWYQQALGQGPEFLTYFQNEAQLDKSGLPSDRFFAERPEGSVSTLKIQRTQQEDSAVYLCASSLYFTEAFFGQGTRLTVV.